One sample yielded the 25 T cell receptor beta chains listed below, sequenced in a study of CD8 T cells in Susac syndrome. cDNA came from about 0.46 to 1 ug RNA primed by random hexamers. TCRdb reanalysed the immunoSEQ multiplex PCR reads using MiXCR and keeps one entry per CDR3 protein. This table holds 140,000 or so distinct CDR3 sequences, 85% to 95% found once. The specimen sequenced was CD4+ T cells from PBMCs. The receptors here all came from a human donor with multiple sclerosis.

The chain recombines TRBV29-1 with TRBJ2-3, with D possibly TRBD2 on 6 matching bases. The CDR3 totals 12 residues. Germline-derived CDR1 and CDR2 are SQVTM and ANQGSEA. The CDR3 loop is CSSGWGADTQYF. The DNA for the CDR3 is TGCAGTTCGGGCTGGGGGGCAGATACGCAGTATTTT.

This sequence joins TRBV12-3 or TRBV12-4 and TRBJ1-2; D uncertain. The CDR3 runs to 13 residues. Between the trimmed V and J ends, which lost 0 bases and 4 bases, there was a span of 6 bases. This CDR3 reads CASSLAQTYGYTF. In nucleotides, the CDR3 is TGTGCCAGCAGTTTAGCCCAGACCTATGGCTACACCTTC.

This chain connects TRBV9 to TRBJ2-3; D uncertain. The germline gives CDR1 SGDLS, CDR2 YYNGEE. V lost 1 base and J lost 5, with 5 bases in between. The CDR3 sequence is 12 residues long. Written as DNA, the CDR3 is TGTGCCAGCAGCGTAATGGGAGATACGCAGTATTTT. Its protein product is CASSVMGDTQYF.

J is TRBJ2-7 and V is TRBV28, with 7 positions matching TRBD1. Germline V gives CDR1 MDHEN, CDR2 SYDVKM. The V and J ends lost 6 bases and 3 bases, in that order; junction bases with no gene match: 11. The CDR3 has 15 residues. The CDR3 DNA sequence: TGTGCCAGCAGGACGCTCCGGGACAGAAACTACGAGCAGTACTTC. Protein product: CASRTLRDRNYEQYF. The full variable domain, in which reference TRBV28 and TRBJ2-7 provide the parts outside the CDR3, is DVKVTQSSRYLVKRTGEKVFLECVQDMDHENMFWYRQDPGLGLRLIYFSYDVKMKEKGDIPEGYSVSREKKERFSLILESASTNQTSMYLCASRTLRDRNYEQYFGPGTRLTVT.

This clonotype was seen once. The rearrangement links TRBV29-1 to TRBJ2-2; weak D call: TRBD2 (6 bases). The V gene's germline CDR1 is SQVTM and CDR2 ANQGSEA. The V end was cut by 6 bases, the J end by 6 bases, with 20 bases between. There are 15 residues in the CDR3. CDR3 in amino acids: CSVGGLASGPGELFF. The CDR3 nucleotides are TGCAGCGTGGGGGGTCTAGCGTCTGGGCCCGGGGAGCTGTTTTTT.

The chain carries TRBV7-9 and TRBJ2-1; 7 bases agree with TRBD1. This CDR3 is 15 amino acids long. Germline CDR1 and CDR2: SEHNR and FQNEAQ (reference sequence). Trimming took 3 bases from V and 4 from J; bases not matched to a gene: 6. The CDR3 DNA reads as TGTGCCAGCAGCTTTGGTACAGGGGTGTACAATGAGCAGTTCTTC. It yields the protein CASSFGTGVYNEQFF.

The rearrangement links TRBV12-3 or TRBV12-4 to TRBJ2-3; 7 bases map to TRBD1. The CDR3 has 19 residues. Germline trimming cut 2 bases from V and 5 bases from J; bases unmatched to any gene: 19. The CDR3 nucleotides read TGTGCCAGCAGTTTACCCGACCTAATTACCACAGGGGACAGAGATACGCAGTATTTT. Amino acids: CASSLPDLITTGDRDTQYF.

This rearrangement joins TRBV18 to TRBJ1-1; no clear D gene. V gave up 2 bases and J gave up 0 bases, with 10 bases separating them. Germline V gene sequence: CDR1 KGHSH, CDR2 LQKENI. The CDR3 loop spans 15 amino acids. CDR3 loop: CASSPSENLNTEAFF. In DNA form, the CDR3 reads TGTGCCAGCTCACCATCGGAGAACCTGAACACTGAAGCTTTCTTT. The full variable domain, completed using reference TRBV18 and TRBJ1-1, is NAGVMQNPRHLVRRRGQEARLRCSPMKGHSHVYWYRQLPEEGLKFMVYLQKENIIDESGMPKERFSAEFPKEGPSILRIQQVVRGDSAAYFCASSPSENLNTEAFFGQGTRLTVV.

The V call is TRBV5-1, the J call TRBJ2-1; 10 nucleotides line up with TRBD2. This CDR3 has 14 residues. The J segment lost 6 bases and the V segment lost 4 bases, leaving 4 bases of the junction unmatched. From germline, CDR1 is SGHRS and CDR2 YFSETQ. The CDR3 region is CASSTASGSNEQFF. For the CDR3, the DNA is TGCGCCAGCAGCACTGCTAGCGGGAGCAATGAGCAGTTCTTC.

The chain is built from TRBV5-8 and TRBJ1-5, with 7 bases fitting TRBD1. Trimming cost V 3 bases and J 6 bases; bases outside gene matches: 9. The CDR3 has 15 residues. CDR1 and CDR2 from the germline V gene are SGHTS and YDEGEE. CDR3 DNA: TGTGCCAGCAGCTGGCGACAGGGTTGGGGTCAGCCCCAGCATTTT. Protein product: CASSWRQGWGQPQHF.

This clonotype appeared once. This chain joins TRBV19 and TRBJ1-5, with D possibly TRBD1 on 5 matching bases. From germline, CDR1 is LNHDA and CDR2 SQIVND (reference sequence). The CDR3 totals 12 residues. V lost 8 bases to trimming and J lost 7 bases, with 12 bases between them. CDR3: CASSQGTQPQHF. The CDR3 nucleotides read TGTGCCAGTTCGCAGGGCACCCAGCCCCAGCATTTT.

The chain combines TRBV5-1 with TRBJ1-6; no clear D. Trimming left V 2 bases short and J 5 bases short, with 11 bases between. The CDR3 runs 15 residues. Germline V gives CDR1 SGHRS, CDR2 YFSETQ. The DNA for the CDR3 is TGCGCCAGCAGCTTCCCCGGGAGGAATAATTCACCCCTCCACTTT. Protein sequence: CASSFPGRNNSPLHF.

The sample holds one count of this clonotype. This chain connects TRBV15 to TRBJ2-4; no reliable D call. Trimming removed 0 bases from V and 12 bases from J, with 9 bases in between. Germline V CDR1 and CDR2: LNHNV, YYDKDF (reference sequence). This CDR3 comprises 12 residues. CDR3 DNA: TGTGCCACCAGCAGAGAGGACGGGCCTCAGTACTTC. It specifies CATSREDGPQYF.

The CDR3 DNA reads as TGTGCCAGCAGTTTCTACGGACTAGCGGGAGGGTTGGACGAGCAGTACTTC. Residues: CASSFYGLAGGLDEQYF. V and J are TRBV28 and TRBJ2-7; 15 nucleotides agree with TRBD2. The CDR3 contains 17 residues. The J segment lost 5 bases and the V segment lost 3 bases, leaving 8 bases of the junction unmatched. CDR1 is MDHEN, CDR2 SYDVKM, per germline.

In this sample, this clonotype turned up once. The chain is built from TRBV27 and TRBJ1-1; tentatively, D is TRBD1 (6 bases). V lost 8 bases to trimming and J lost 5 bases, with 18 bases between them. The CDR3 loop spans 14 amino acids. Germline CDR1 is MNHEY and CDR2 is SMNVEV (reference sequence). The CDR3 loop is CASGPGRQGTEAFF. In DNA, the CDR3 is TGTGCCAGCGGACCCGGACGGCAGGGGACTGAAGCTTTCTTT.

Worth noting for this clonotype: Compared with germline, one end of the junction differs, possibly owing to a read error. The gene calls are TRBV6-2 or TRBV6-3 and TRBJ2-1; D remains ambiguous. The CDR3 is 12 amino acids. Looked up from germline, CDR1 is MNHEY and CDR2 is SVGEGT. CDR3 nucleotide sequence: TGTGCCAGCAGTTACTCGATCGCAGCCCTCCTCTTC. Its protein product is CASSYSIAALLF.

The chain uses TRBV20-1 and TRBJ2-3; D gene ambiguous. V was pared by 0 bases and J by 4 bases, with 8 bases between. The CDR3 extends over 13 amino acids. The germline V gene has CDR1 DFQATT and CDR2 SNEGSKA (reference sequence). The CDR3 nucleotides read TGCAGTGCTAGAGATAACCCGCCAGATACGCAGTATTTT. It yields the protein CSARDNPPDTQYF.

Comments on this clonotype: At one of its ends the junction is not consistent with the germline gene, which may arise from a read error. The genes are TRBV9 and TRBJ2-1, with D possibly TRBD2 on 5 matching bases. The CDR3 has 14 residues. Germline V gives CDR1 SGDLS, CDR2 YYNGEE. CDR3 residues: CANSVATPGLEQFF. Written as DNA, the CDR3 is TGTGCCAACAGCGTAGCGACTCCCGGACTTGAGCAGTTCTTC.

The chain is built from TRBV3-1 and TRBJ2-7, with TRBD2 matching 8 bases. CDR3 length: 16 residues. With 4 bases clipped from V and 4 bases from J, the junction kept 12 bases outside the gene matches. The V gene's germline CDR1 is LGHDT and CDR2 YNNKEL (reference sequence). CDR3 sequence: CASSPNNRAGVYEQYF. For the CDR3, the DNA is TGTGCCAGCAGCCCTAACAACCGAGCGGGAGTGTACGAGCAGTACTTC.

The chain combines TRBV25-1 with TRBJ2-3; no clear D gene. CDR1 and CDR2 from the germline V gene are MGHDK and SYGVNS. Trimming cost V 6 bases and J 0 bases, with 10 bases left between them. The CDR3 extends over 14 amino acids. CDR3 sequence reads: CASSPTGSTDTQYF. CDR3 bases: TGTGCCAGCAGCCCGACCGGCAGCACAGATACGCAGTATTTT.

In its sample, this clonotype was seen once. DNA of the CDR3: TGTGCCAGCACCTCGGGGGGGCGGGAGACCCAGTACTTC. Its protein is CASTSGGRETQYF. J is TRBJ2-5 and V is TRBV5-4; 8 bases are shared with TRBD2. The V segment lost 6 bases and the J segment 5 bases; nucleotides outside the gene matches: 6. Germline V gene data show CDR1 as SGHNT and CDR2 as YYREEE (reference sequence). This CDR3 is built from 13 residues.

The chain recombines TRBV4-1 with TRBJ2-7; D gene unclear. The CDR3 sequence is 15 residues long. CDR1 and CDR2 from the germline V gene are MGHRA and YSYEKL. The V gene lost 1 base and the J gene lost 0 bases, with 10 bases spanning the gap. CDR3: CASSQVTGSSYEQYF. For the CDR3, the DNA is TGCGCCAGCAGCCAAGTGACCGGGTCCTCCTACGAGCAGTACTTC.

The CDR3 reads CASTTGRAEIGQFF. The CDR3 nucleotides read TGTGCCAGCACCACCGGGCGGGCAGAAATAGGGCAGTTCTTC. The J gene is TRBJ2-1, the V gene TRBV5-4, with D tentatively TRBD2 (5 bases). Germline CDR1 SGHNT, CDR2 YYREEE (reference sequence). The germline V and J ends were trimmed by 6 bases and 12 bases, with 22 bases remaining between them. This CDR3 contains 14 residues.

This clonotype was detected only once. CDR3: CSAGTGVGANVLTF. CDR3 nucleotides: TGCAGTGCGGGGACAGGGGTTGGGGCCAACGTCCTGACTTTC. The gene calls are TRBV20-1 and TRBJ2-6, with 10 positions matching TRBD1. There are 14 residues in the CDR3. With V trimmed by 6 bases and J by 3 bases, 2 bases remained unmatched. Germline V CDR1 and CDR2: DFQATT, SNEGSKA (reference sequence).

The V and J genes are TRBV29-1 and TRBJ2-3; 14 bases match TRBD2. Unmatched junction bases numbered 6, after V lost 6 bases and J lost 4 bases. Germline CDR1 SQVTM, CDR2 ANQGSEA. The CDR3 contains 15 residues. CDR3: CSVRTSGRKADTQYF. The CDR3 nucleotides read TGCAGCGTCCGGACTAGCGGGAGGAAAGCAGATACGCAGTATTTT.